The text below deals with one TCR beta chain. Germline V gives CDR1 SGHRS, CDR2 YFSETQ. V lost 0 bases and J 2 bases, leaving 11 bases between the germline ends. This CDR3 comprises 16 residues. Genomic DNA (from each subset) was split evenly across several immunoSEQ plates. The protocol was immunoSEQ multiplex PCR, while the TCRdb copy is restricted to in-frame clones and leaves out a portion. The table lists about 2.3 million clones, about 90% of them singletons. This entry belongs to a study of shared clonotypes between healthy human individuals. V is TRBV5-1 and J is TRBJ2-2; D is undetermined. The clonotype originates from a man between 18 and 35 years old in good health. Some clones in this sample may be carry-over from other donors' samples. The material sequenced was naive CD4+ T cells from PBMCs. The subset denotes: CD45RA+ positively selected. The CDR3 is CASSLAPGTNTGELFF. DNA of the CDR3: TGCGCCAGCAGCTTGGCCCCCGGCACCAACACCGGGGAGCTGTTTTTT. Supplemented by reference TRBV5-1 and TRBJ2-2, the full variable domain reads KAGVTQTPRYLIKTRGQQVTLSCSPISGHRSVSWYQQTPGQGLQFLFEYFSETQRNKGNFPGRFSGRQFSNSRSEMNVSTLELGDSALYLCASSLAPGTNTGELFFGEGSRLTVL.